These T cell receptor beta chains were read from a single sample in a study of CD8 T cells in ankylosing spondylitis. Each CDR3 protein gets one entry after TCRdb re-called the 5' RACE reads with MiXCR. This sample has around 430,000 distinct CDR3 sequences, with roughly 17% found just once. The sequencing input was blood, either unsorted or a sorted T cell fraction (not recorded which). These receptors came from a male donor with ankylosing spondylitis. CDR3s include the opening cysteine and the closing phenylalanine or tryptophan. The order of the fields is clone size, J gene, D gene, V gene, CDR3 protein, CDR3 DNA. D genes are given only for firm matches. A clone size is listed for some rows: how often the clone was seen (once, few, many), or a class if it is expanded.

size: few
J: TRBJ1-2
D: TRBD1
V: TRBV9
CDR3: CASSVGGPGDRGRGYTF
DNA: TGTGCCAGCAGCGTAGGAGGCCCCGGGGACAGGGGACGTGGCTACACCTTC

size: -
J: TRBJ2-5
D: -
V: TRBV21-1
CDR3: CASSTGTQYF
DNA: TGTGCCAGCAGCACTGGGACCCAGTACTTC

size: many
J: TRBJ2-3
D: -
V: TRBV5-1
CDR3: CASSLVGGSTDTQYF
DNA: TGCGCCAGCAGCTTGGTAGGCGGAAGCACAGATACGCAGTATTTT

size: many
J: TRBJ2-1
D: TRBD2
V: TRBV20-1
CDR3: CSARRTSGGLSYNEQFF
DNA: TGCAGTGCTCGAAGGACTAGCGGGGGGTTATCCTACAATGAGCAGTTCTTC

size: many
J: TRBJ2-5
D: -
V: TRBV29-1
CDR3: CSVIGEETQYF
DNA: TGCAGCGTCATAGGGGAAGAGACCCAGTACTTC

size: -
J: TRBJ2-5
D: -
V: TRBV18
CDR3: CASSPTKETQYF
DNA: TGTGCCAGCTCACCTACGAAAGAGACCCAGTACTTC

size: -
J: TRBJ2-1
D: -
V: TRBV9
CDR3: CASSPDSGVNEQFF
DNA: TGTGCCAGCAGCCCGGACAGTGGGGTCAATGAGCAGTTCTTC

size: many
J: TRBJ2-5
D: TRBD2
V: TRBV12-3/TRBV12-4
CDR3: CASNSLAGETQYF
DNA: TGTGCCAGCAACTCACTAGCGGGGGAGACCCAGTACTTC

size: -
J: TRBJ2-1
D: TRBD2
V: TRBV5-1
CDR3: CASSWGRGGHNEQFF
DNA: TGCGCCAGCAGCTGGGGCCGGGGGGGGCACAATGAGCAGTTCTTC

size: -
J: TRBJ1-6
D: -
V: TRBV5-1
CDR3: CASSLDSLYNSPLHF
DNA: TGCGCCAGCAGCTTGGACTCTCTATATAATTCACCCCTCCACTTT

size: few
J: TRBJ2-7
D: -
V: TRBV11-2
CDR3: CASSRGGRSYEQYF
DNA: TGTGCCAGCAGCCGAGGGGGGCGTTCGTACGAGCAGTACTTC

size: -
J: TRBJ2-3
D: -
V: TRBV2
CDR3: CASKRTTSTDTQYF
DNA: TGTGCCAGCAAGAGGACCACTAGCACAGATACGCAGTATTTT

size: -
J: TRBJ2-5
D: -
V: TRBV20-1
CDR3: CSASNLQETQYF
DNA: TGCAGTGCTAGTAACCTTCAAGAGACCCAGTACTTC

size: many
J: TRBJ2-2
D: -
V: TRBV9
CDR3: CASSVTDRNTGELFF
DNA: TGTGCCAGCAGCGTAACCGACAGGAACACCGGGGAGCTGTTTTTT

size: few
J: TRBJ2-3
D: -
V: TRBV29-1
CDR3: CSVEGTRGTHTQYF
DNA: TGCAGCGTTGAGGGGACAAGGGGCACACATACGCAGTATTTT

size: -
J: TRBJ2-2
D: TRBD1
V: TRBV7-2
CDR3: CASSWGDRRGELFF
DNA: TGTGCCAGCAGCTGGGGGGACAGGCGGGGGGAGCTGTTTTTT

size: -
J: TRBJ2-5
D: -
V: TRBV12-3/TRBV12-4
CDR3: CASSLTGLETQYF
DNA: TGTGCCAGCAGTTTAACAGGGTTAGAGACCCAGTACTTC

size: -
J: TRBJ2-5
D: TRBD2
V: TRBV5-1
CDR3: CASSSQVTGGLETQYF
DNA: TGCGCCAGCAGCTCACAGGTGACGGGAGGGCTGGAGACCCAGTACTTC

size: many
J: TRBJ1-3
D: TRBD1
V: TRBV28
CDR3: CASNTGGAGNTIYF
DNA: TGTGCCAGCAATACAGGGGGCGCGGGAAACACCATATATTTT

size: few
J: TRBJ1-1
D: -
V: TRBV6-2/TRBV6-3
CDR3: CASRARDASGSGAFF
DNA: TGTGCCAGCAGGGCCCGGGACGCCTCAGGAAGCGGAGCTTTCTTT

size: few
J: TRBJ2-7
D: TRBD2
V: TRBV6-1
CDR3: CASSQGATSGSYEQYF
DNA: TGTGCCAGCAGCCAAGGGGCCACTAGCGGATCCTACGAGCAGTACTTC

size: -
J: TRBJ2-7
D: TRBD1
V: TRBV18
CDR3: CASSLQTGNSYEQYF
DNA: TGTGCCAGCTCACTCCAGACAGGGAACTCCTACGAGCAGTACTTC

size: -
J: TRBJ1-2
D: TRBD1
V: TRBV20-1
CDR3: CSARQGGSNYGYTF
DNA: TGCAGTGCTAGACAGGGGGGATCTAACTATGGCTACACCTTC

size: -
J: TRBJ2-1
D: -
V: TRBV7-9
CDR3: CASSSSTDGVLRNEQFF
DNA: TGTGCCAGCAGCTCCTCAACTGACGGAGTGCTAAGGAATGAGCAGTTCTTC

size: few
J: TRBJ2-6
D: -
V: TRBV6-1
CDR3: CASSVAGSHSGANVLTF
DNA: TGTGCCAGCAGTGTGGCAGGGTCCCACTCTGGGGCCAACGTCCTGACTTTC

size: few
J: TRBJ2-3
D: TRBD1
V: TRBV7-2
CDR3: CASSLRDRVTDTQYF
DNA: TGTGCCAGCAGCTTACGGGACAGGGTAACAGATACGCAGTATTTT

size: few
J: TRBJ2-7
D: -
V: TRBV3-1
CDR3: CASSQNPLEQYF
DNA: TGTGCCAGCAGCCAAAACCCCCTCGAGCAGTACTTC

size: -
J: TRBJ2-7
D: -
V: TRBV28
CDR3: CASRTGRLYEQYF
DNA: TGTGCCAGCAGGACAGGGAGGTTGTACGAGCAGTACTTC

size: -
J: TRBJ1-2
D: -
V: TRBV3-1
CDR3: CASSQGDHPYF
DNA: TGTGCCAGCAGCCAAGGGGACCACCCCTACTTC

size: -
J: TRBJ2-3
D: TRBD2
V: TRBV7-2
CDR3: CASSFSGGVDTQYF
DNA: TGTGCCAGCAGCTTTAGCGGGGGCGTGGATACGCAGTATTTT

size: -
J: TRBJ2-3
D: -
V: TRBV29-1
CDR3: CSVGLAGGFTDTQYF
DNA: TGCAGCGTTGGCCTAGCAGGTGGTTTCACAGATACGCAGTATTTT

size: few
J: TRBJ1-2
D: -
V: TRBV20-1
CDR3: CSARTPGLISYGYTF
DNA: TGCAGTGCTAGGACCCCTGGACTGATCTCCTATGGCTACACCTTC

size: -
J: TRBJ1-2
D: -
V: TRBV21-1
CDR3: CASSPRRPGSYSNYGYTF
DNA: TGTGCCAGCAGCCCCCGGAGGCCTGGTTCCTACAGTAACTATGGCTACACCTTC

size: -
J: TRBJ1-4
D: -
V: TRBV6-1
CDR3: CASSSGRLNSEKLFF
DNA: TGTGCCAGCAGTAGCGGCCGGCTGAATAGTGAAAAACTGTTTTTT

size: few
J: TRBJ2-6
D: TRBD1
V: TRBV6-1
CDR3: CASKADREIWTGANVLTF
DNA: TGTGCCAGCAAAGCGGACAGGGAAATTTGGACTGGGGCCAACGTCCTGACTTTC

size: -
J: TRBJ1-5
D: -
V: TRBV6-1
CDR3: CASSDFFGGQPQHF
DNA: TGTGCCAGCAGTGACTTTTTCGGAGGCCAGCCCCAGCATTTT

size: -
J: TRBJ1-5
D: -
V: TRBV20-1
CDR3: CSAWADNQPQHF
DNA: TGCAGTGCCTGGGCTGACAATCAGCCCCAGCATTTT

size: -
J: TRBJ2-1
D: TRBD2
V: TRBV7-2
CDR3: CASDPSGRANEQFF
DNA: TGTGCCAGCGACCCTAGCGGGAGGGCTAATGAGCAGTTCTTC

size: many
J: TRBJ1-5
D: TRBD1
V: TRBV28
CDR3: CASRGNRGFQPQHF
DNA: TGTGCCAGCCGGGGGAACAGGGGCTTCCAGCCCCAGCATTTT

size: few
J: TRBJ2-7
D: TRBD2
V: TRBV20-1
CDR3: CSARVSGISYEQYF
DNA: TGCAGTGCTAGAGTTAGCGGGATAAGTTACGAGCAGTACTTC

size: few
J: TRBJ2-6
D: -
V: TRBV5-1
CDR3: CASMGGANVLTF
DNA: TGCGCCAGCATGGGCGGGGCCAACGTCCTGACTTTC

size: few
J: TRBJ2-7
D: -
V: TRBV7-9
CDR3: CASSFIPSYEQYF
DNA: TGTGCCAGCAGCTTTATACCTTCCTACGAGCAGTACTTC

size: few
J: TRBJ2-7
D: -
V: TRBV6-1
CDR3: CASSTHLIDEQYF
DNA: TGTGCCAGCAGTACCCATCTAATCGACGAGCAGTACTTC

size: -
J: TRBJ2-3
D: TRBD1
V: TRBV5-5
CDR3: CASSLARGTGSTDTQYF
DNA: TGTGCCAGCAGCTTGGCCCGTGGGACAGGAAGCACAGATACGCAGTATTTT

size: few
J: TRBJ1-1
D: TRBD1
V: TRBV15
CDR3: CATSGQGRTEAFF
DNA: TGTGCCACCAGCGGACAGGGACGGACTGAAGCTTTCTTT

size: -
J: TRBJ2-7
D: TRBD1
V: TRBV2
CDR3: CARGGNSYEQYF
DNA: TGTGCCAGAGGGGGCAACTCCTACGAGCAGTACTTC

size: few
J: TRBJ2-1
D: -
V: TRBV7-2
CDR3: CASSLFGVAGVFNEQFF
DNA: TGTGCCAGCAGCTTATTCGGTGTGGCGGGCGTTTTCAATGAGCAGTTCTTC

size: many
J: TRBJ2-1
D: -
V: TRBV18
CDR3: CASSPDRSNEQFF
DNA: TGTGCCAGCTCACCTGACAGATCTAATGAGCAGTTCTTC

size: -
J: TRBJ1-2
D: -
V: TRBV27
CDR3: CASSSGDRDINDYGYTF
DNA: TGTGCCAGCAGTTCGGGCGACCGGGACATAAACGACTATGGCTACACCTTC

size: -
J: TRBJ2-7
D: -
V: TRBV6-1
CDR3: CASSEARWIDEQYF
DNA: TGTGCCAGCAGTGAAGCGAGGTGGATCGACGAGCAGTACTTC

size: few
J: TRBJ2-5
D: -
V: TRBV7-8
CDR3: CASSLGRTQETQYF
DNA: TGTGCCAGCAGCTTAGGACGGACCCAAGAGACCCAGTACTTC